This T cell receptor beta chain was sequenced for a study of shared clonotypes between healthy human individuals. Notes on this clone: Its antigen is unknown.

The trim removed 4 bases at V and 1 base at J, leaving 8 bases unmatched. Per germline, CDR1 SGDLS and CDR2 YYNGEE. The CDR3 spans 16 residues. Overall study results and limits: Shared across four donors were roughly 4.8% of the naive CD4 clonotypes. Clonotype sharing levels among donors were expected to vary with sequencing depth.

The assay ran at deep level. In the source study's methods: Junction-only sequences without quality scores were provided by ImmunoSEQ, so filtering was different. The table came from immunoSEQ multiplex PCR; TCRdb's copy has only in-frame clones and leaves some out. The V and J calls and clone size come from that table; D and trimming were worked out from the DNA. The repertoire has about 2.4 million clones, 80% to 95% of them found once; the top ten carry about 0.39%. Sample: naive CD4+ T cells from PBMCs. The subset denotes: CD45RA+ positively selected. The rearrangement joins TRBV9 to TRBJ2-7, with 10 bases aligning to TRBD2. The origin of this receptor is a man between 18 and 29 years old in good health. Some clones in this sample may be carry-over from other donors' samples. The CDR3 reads CASSPTRTSGSYEQYF. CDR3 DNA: TGTGCCAGCAGCCCGACCCGGACTAGCGGTTCCTACGAGCAGTACTTC. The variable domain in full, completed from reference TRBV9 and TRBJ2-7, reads DSGVTQTPKHLITATGQRVTLRCSPRSGDLSVYWYQQSLDQGLQFLIQYYNGEERAKGNILERFSAQQFPDLHSELNLSSLELGDSALYFCASSPTRTSGSYEQYFGPGTRLTVT.